Following are 30 T cell receptor beta chains from one sample sequenced in a study of blood T cell repertoires in COVID-19. The repertoire was sequenced with immunoSEQ multiplex PCR; TCRdb's copy has only in-frame clones and lacks some. Among a few hundred thousand clones listed, 80% to 85% were seen once. The sequenced material came from PBMCs or T cells enriched from blood (not recorded which). Receptors were obtained from a man in his fifties or sixties who had recovered from COVID-19.

This clone was detected only a few times. This chain connects TRBV5-4 to TRBJ2-7; 7 bases fit TRBD2. Germline-derived CDR1 and CDR2 are SGHNT and YYREEE (reference sequence). CDR3 length equals 14 residues. V lost 4 bases, J lost 0 bases, and 4 bases stayed unmatched. The CDR3 protein is CASSLGGSSYEQYF. DNA for the CDR3: TGTGCCAGCAGCCTGGGCGGGAGCTCCTACGAGCAGTACTTC.

J is TRBJ2-7 and V is TRBV27; maybe TRBD1 (5 bases). Germline CDR1 and CDR2: MNHEY and SMNVEV (reference sequence). This CDR3 is built from 14 residues. V was cut by 3 bases and J by 3 bases, with 12 bases left in between. CDR3 nucleotide sequence: TGTGCCAGCAGTTTCAGGGAAGGCGGCTACGAGCAGTACTTC. Translation gives CASSFREGGYEQYF.

CDR3 amino acids: CATSRGAGVIGELFF. CDR3 in DNA: TGTGCCACCAGCAGAGGCGCAGGGGTAATCGGGGAGCTGTTTTTT. This chain joins TRBV15 and TRBJ2-2; D possibly corresponds to TRBD1 (6 bases). CDR1 LNHNV and CDR2 YYDKDF come from the germline V gene (reference sequence). V lost 1 base and J lost 7, with 13 bases in between. The CDR3 runs to 15 residues.

V is TRBV10-2 and J is TRBJ2-7; 11 bases are shared with TRBD2. Germline lookup yields CDR1 WSHSY and CDR2 SAAADI. V shed 8 bases and J 3 bases; nucleotides not matched to a gene: 0. CDR3 length: 12 amino acids. This CDR3 is CASGLAGYEQYF. Written as DNA, the CDR3 is TGCGCCAGCGGACTAGCGGGCTACGAGCAGTACTTC.

This chain uses TRBV19 with TRBJ1-2; maybe TRBD1 (5 bases). Trimming stripped 1 base from V and 4 bases from J, with 16 bases between. Germline V gene sequence: CDR1 LNHDA, CDR2 SQIVND (reference sequence). The CDR3 spans 16 residues. The CDR3 coding sequence is TGTGCCAGTAGTATAGCCCTCGGGGCGGGGGGCTATGGCTACACCTTC. This sequence encodes CASSIALGAGGYGYTF.

The chain couples TRBV25-1 to TRBJ2-1; 8 bases align to TRBD1. The V and J ends lost 6 bases and 6 bases, in that order; junction bases with no gene match: 10. The length of the CDR3 is 15 residues. The V gene's germline CDR1 is MGHDK and CDR2 SYGVNS. CDR3 bases: TGTGCCAGCAGGGCACCGGGACAGGTAATCAATGAGCAGTTCTTC. Residues: CASRAPGQVINEQFF.

This chain joins TRBV30 and TRBJ1-4, with 8 nucleotides matching TRBD1. With V trimmed by 0 bases and J by 8 bases, 8 bases remained unmatched. This CDR3 contains 15 residues. Germline V CDR1 and CDR2: GTSNPN, SVGIG (reference sequence). CDR3 bases: TGTGCCTGGAGTGTAGGGTACAGGGGGTCCGAAAAACTGTTTTTT. Its protein is CAWSVGYRGSEKLFF.

The chain couples TRBV6-5 to TRBJ1-2, with TRBD1 matching over 10 bases. J gave up 2 bases and V 10 bases, and 4 bases lay outside the gene matches. Germline CDR1 is MNHEY and CDR2 is SVGAGI. The CDR3 length is 13 residues. CDR3 residues: CAILGQGNYGYTF. As DNA, the CDR3 is TGTGCCATCCTGGGACAGGGGAACTATGGCTACACCTTC.

Here the CDR3 reads CASSPQDSHYNEQFF. CDR3 DNA: TGTGCCAGCAGCCCCCAAGACTCCCACTACAATGAGCAGTTCTTC. V usage is TRBV11-3 and J usage is TRBJ2-1; D unresolved. V was clipped by 5 bases and J by 3 bases, with 14 bases between them. This CDR3 has 15 amino acids. Germline loops: CDR1 SGHNT, CDR2 YENEEA.

This chain links TRBV7-3 with TRBJ2-3; TRBD2 matches 7 bases. After removal of 1 base from V and 6 bases from J, the junction contained 1 base not matched to a gene. Germline CDR1 reads SGHTA; CDR2 reads FQGTGA. This CDR3 has 13 residues. The CDR3 is CASSLREGDTQYF. The CDR3 DNA reads TGTGCCAGCAGCTTAAGGGAGGGGGATACGCAGTATTTT.

V gene TRBV5-6 combines with J gene TRBJ1-6; no reliable D call. The V and J ends lost 1 base and 5 bases respectively, with 4 bases between them. CDR1 is SGHDT and CDR2 is YYEEEE in the germline V gene. The CDR3 spans 13 residues. CDR3 protein: CASSLFDNSPLHF. In DNA, the CDR3 is TGTGCCAGCAGCTTGTTCGATAATTCACCCCTCCACTTT.

The chain links TRBV28 to TRBJ1-1; D unresolved. The CDR3 is made up of 17 amino acids. The V gene's germline CDR1 is MDHEN and CDR2 SYDVKM. Trimming pared 7 bases from V and 1 base from J, leaving 22 bases between. The CDR3 protein is CASIKVGVSPQNTEAFF. CDR3 coding DNA: TGTGCCAGCATTAAAGTCGGGGTTTCTCCCCAGAACACTGAAGCTTTCTTT.

This sequence joins TRBV5-4 and TRBJ1-2; D gene unclear. The CDR3 runs 13 residues. Germline lookup yields CDR1 SGHNT and CDR2 YYREEE (reference sequence). V gave up 4 bases and J gave up 0 bases, with 7 bases separating them. The CDR3 protein is CASSPVSNYGYTF. The CDR3 DNA is TGTGCCAGCAGCCCGGTCTCTAACTATGGCTACACCTTC. Complete variable domain (other parts from reference TRBV5-4 and TRBJ1-2): ETGVTQSPTHLIKTRGQQVTLRCSSQSGHNTVSWYQQALGQGPQFIFQYYREEENGRGNFPPRFSGLQFPNYSSELNVNALELDDSALYLCASSPVSNYGYTFGSGTRLTVV.

This clone was observed a single time. Distinct nucleotide sequences in the sample also encode this CDR3. V is TRBV5-1 and J is TRBJ2-3, with D possibly TRBD2 on 6 matching bases. This CDR3 contains 15 residues. Germline CDR1 and CDR2: SGHRS and YFSETQ. The ends were cut back, 1 base at V and 3 bases at J, with 12 bases in the middle. Here the CDR3 DNA reads TGCGCCAGCAGCTTGCGGGGGATGGGAACAGATACGCAGTATTTT. This sequence encodes CASSLRGMGTDTQYF.

The chain has TRBV10-3 and TRBJ2-1, with TRBD1 matching over 7 bases. This CDR3 is built from 11 residues. From germline, CDR1 is ENHRY and CDR2 SYGVKD. V dropped 4 bases and J dropped 12; count of bases not matched to a gene: 3. CDR3 region: CAISVGQVQFF. CDR3 in DNA: TGTGCCATCAGTGTAGGACAGGTGCAGTTCTTC.

The chain employs TRBV5-3 and TRBJ1-5; no clear D. TRBV5-3 is identified as an open reading frame with a role that is uncertain. V was cut by 1 base and J by 7 bases, with 18 bases left in between. The length of the CDR3 is 16 residues. This chain's CDR3 is CARSLITFGVRQPQHF. The CDR3 DNA is TGTGCCAGAAGCTTGATTACTTTCGGGGTCAGGCAGCCCCAGCATTTT.

The V gene is TRBV5-1, the J gene TRBJ1-6; a weak D match, TRBD1 (5 bases). The CDR3 totals 15 residues. Germline CDR1 SGHRS, CDR2 YFSETQ. V lost 0 bases, J lost 8 bases, and 12 bases lay in between. CDR3 DNA: TGCGCCAGCAGCTTGGCCGGAAAGGGGTATTCACCCCTCCACTTT. It yields the protein CASSLAGKGYSPLHF. The full variable domain, its missing parts supplied by reference TRBV5-1 and TRBJ1-6, is KAGVTQTPRYLIKTRGQQVTLSCSPISGHRSVSWYQQTPGQGLQFLFEYFSETQRNKGNFPGRFSGRQFSNSRSEMNVSTLELGDSALYLCASSLAGKGYSPLHFGNGTRLTVT.

This clone was seen only once. The chain couples TRBV5-1 to TRBJ2-7, with D possibly being TRBD2 (5 bases). Germline V gene data show CDR1 as SGHRS and CDR2 as YFSETQ. Trimming removed 4 bases from V and 2 bases from J, with 16 bases in between. The CDR3 extends over 15 amino acids. The chain's CDR3 is CASSPAASRAYEQYF. DNA of the CDR3: TGCGCCAGCAGCCCGGCCGCATCGAGGGCCTACGAGCAGTACTTC. The whole variable domain, remainder taken from reference TRBV5-1 and TRBJ2-7, is KAGVTQTPRYLIKTRGQQVTLSCSPISGHRSVSWYQQTPGQGLQFLFEYFSETQRNKGNFPGRFSGRQFSNSRSEMNVSTLELGDSALYLCASSPAASRAYEQYFGPGTRLTVT.

The chain recombines TRBV7-6 with TRBJ2-7, with D perhaps matching TRBD1 (6 bases). CDR1 and CDR2 from the germline V gene are SGHVS and FNYEAQ. There are 14 residues in the CDR3. V was trimmed by 4 bases and J by 2 bases, leaving 12 bases between them. CDR3 nucleotides: TGTGCCAGCAGCTCACAGGGCCGCGCCTACGAGCAGTACTTC. This encodes CASSSQGRAYEQYF.

The chain employs TRBV5-1 and TRBJ2-5, with TRBD2 matching over 7 bases. Trimming at V came to 5 bases and at J to 3 bases, leaving 4 bases not matched to a gene. The CDR3 totals 13 residues. Germline CDR1 is SGHRS and CDR2 is YFSETQ. The CDR3 loop reads CASRVRGEETQYF. CDR3 bases: TGCGCCAGCAGAGTACGGGGGGAAGAGACCCAGTACTTC.

V gene TRBV3-1 (or the pseudogene TRBV3-2) combines with J gene TRBJ1-1, with no clear D. Germline V CDR1 and CDR2: LGHDT, YNNKEL (reference sequence). This CDR3 has 13 amino acids. Trimming left V 2 bases short and J 5 bases short, with 9 bases between. DNA of the CDR3: TGTGCCAGCAGCCAAATTCCGGAGACTGAAGCTTTCTTT. This translates into CASSQIPETEAFF.

The chain is built from TRBV7-2 and TRBJ1-5; D is unclear. V lost 0 bases to trimming and J lost 3 bases, with 12 bases between them. Germline CDR1 is SGHTA and CDR2 is FQGNSA. CDR3 length equals 16 residues. CDR3 sequence (DNA): TGTGCCAGCAGCTTAGCGATTAGTGGTATCAATCAGCCCCAGCATTTT. This encodes CASSLAISGINQPQHF.

The CDR3 loop is CASSTGGGETQYF. The CDR3 nucleotides are TGCGCCAGCAGCACAGGGGGGGGAGAGACCCAGTACTTC. The chain couples TRBV5-1 to TRBJ2-5; D may be TRBD1 (8 bases). The CDR3 sequence is 13 residues long. CDR1 SGHRS and CDR2 YFSETQ come from the germline V gene. With 4 bases removed from V and 4 bases from J, the gap between germline ends came to 11 bases. Full variable domain (remainder filled in from reference TRBV5-1 and TRBJ2-5): KAGVTQTPRYLIKTRGQQVTLSCSPISGHRSVSWYQQTPGQGLQFLFEYFSETQRNKGNFPGRFSGRQFSNSRSEMNVSTLELGDSALYLCASSTGGGETQYFGPGTRLLVL.

J is TRBJ2-7 and V is TRBV18; 7 nucleotides agree with TRBD1. This CDR3 is built from 15 residues. J was trimmed by 1 base and V by 2 bases; bases with no gene match: 5. Germline CDR1 reads KGHSH; CDR2 reads LQKENI. The CDR3 coding sequence is TGTGCCAGCTCACCAAGGACAGGAGGTTCCTACGAGCAGTACTTC. Translating it yields CASSPRTGGSYEQYF.

The chain employs TRBV20-1 and TRBJ1-2, with TRBD1 identical over 7 bases. The CDR3 sequence is 18 residues long. Trimming removed 3 bases from V and 5 bases from J; junction bases left unmatched: 21. Germline CDR1 reads DFQATT; CDR2 reads SNEGSKA (reference sequence). For the CDR3, the DNA is TGCAGTGCTAGTGAAGGCCGCAAAAGAGGGGGCGCAGGATATGGCTACACCTTC. It yields the protein CSASEGRKRGGAGYGYTF.

The J gene is TRBJ2-2, the V gene TRBV5-6; 7 positions agree with TRBD2. Germline trimming cut 4 bases from V and 4 bases from J; bases unmatched to any gene: 13. CDR1 is SGHDT and CDR2 is YYEEEE in the germline V gene. CDR3 length equals 17 residues. CDR3 protein: CASSRGYRGSGTGELFF. CDR3 nucleotide sequence: TGTGCCAGCAGCCGGGGCTACCGCGGGAGTGGCACCGGGGAGCTGTTTTTT.

This clone was found a few times. This chain joins TRBV6-5 and TRBJ2-2; D is perhaps TRBD1 (6 bases). Germline V gene data show CDR1 as MNHEY and CDR2 as SVGAGI. The V end lost 6 bases, the J end lost 5 bases, and 10 bases lay between the germline ends. The CDR3 contains 13 residues. The CDR3: CASSLQGTGELFF. CDR3 DNA: TGTGCCAGCAGCCTACAGGGAACCGGGGAGCTGTTTTTT.

This rearrangement joins TRBV2 to TRBJ1-1; 8 nucleotides line up with TRBD1. Germline CDR1 and CDR2: SNHLY and FYNNEI. CDR3 length equals 13 residues. The junction had 5 bases not matched to a gene; V was cut back by 7 bases and J by 4 bases. The CDR3 nucleotides read TGTGCCAGCAAGGACAGGGCCAGCACTGAAGCTTTCTTT. It yields the protein CASKDRASTEAFF.

This clone was observed a handful of times. The chain combines TRBV19 with TRBJ1-3; possibly TRBD1 for D (6 bases). The CDR3 length is 16 residues. Germline-derived CDR1 and CDR2 are LNHDA and SQIVND (reference sequence). The ends were cut back, 3 bases at V and 0 bases at J, with 12 bases in the middle. CDR3 loop: CASSMRQAFSGNTIYF. The CDR3 DNA follows: TGTGCCAGTAGTATGAGACAGGCATTCTCTGGAAACACCATATATTTT.

The chain links TRBV5-5 to TRBJ1-1; D ambiguous. This CDR3 spans 12 amino acids. V lost 4 bases and J 7 bases, leaving 11 bases between the germline ends. Germline values: CDR1 SGHKS, CDR2 YYEKEE (reference sequence). CDR3 DNA sequence: TGTGCCAGCAGCCTATACTCCATTGAAGCTTTCTTT. Its protein product is CASSLYSIEAFF.